One TCR beta chain is described in this entry. The table lists this clone with a count of one. The target of this receptor is not known. No per-base quality is available; no much larger clone lies one base away. These data are taken from a study of Ad26.COV2.S vaccination and SARS-CoV-2 variants (dated by TCRdb to the early 2020s). Study-level background: Donors in the vaccine arm were drawn from COV1001, a phase I-IIa trial of Ad26.COV2.S in healthy adults that was multicentre, randomized, double-blind and placebo-controlled. Participants in the trial were split at random into five groups of five each, receiving low-dose or high-dose Ad26.COV2.S once or twice, or else placebo on both occasions. Dosing of Ad26.COV2.S was intramuscular, at either 5x10^10 or 1x10^11 viral particles, delivered as one shot or as two shots spaced 56 days apart. Sequencing of the TCRbeta repertoire served to evaluate the specificity and breadth of SARS-CoV-2-reactive T cell receptors following Ad26.COV2.S vaccination. The TCR-sequenced set comprised approximately 32 samples: some 20 Ad26.COV2.S vaccine recipients, 5 placebo recipients and 8 SARS-CoV-2 convalescent individuals. Throughout the experiments and outcome assessment, investigators stayed blinded to trial group allocation.

The immunoSEQ Assay was used to sequence TCRbeta CDR3 regions. After extraction, genomic DNA underwent amplification by bias-controlled multiplex PCR, followed by high-throughput sequencing. The authors' pipeline ran thus. To quantify the absolute abundance of every unique TCRbeta CDR3 region, sequences were collapsed and filtered. T cell fraction was estimated by normalizing TCRbeta template counts to usable DNA, which was measured by amplifying reference genes present in all nucleated cells. Repertoire TCRs were annotated as SARS-CoV-2-specific by exact matching of V gene, CDR3 amino acid sequence and J gene to a known reactive TCR set. The reference SARS-CoV-2 TCR set was derived from MIRA and filtered for enrichment in COVID-19-positive ImmuneCODE repertoires, a step that removed public or cross-reactive TCRs. Using the MIRA antigens, annotated TCRs were further analysed by specific ORF or by position within an ORF. Depth was the summed frequency of annotated unique rearrangements, while breadth was defined as annotated unique rearrangements over total unique productive rearrangements. Two-sided Wilcoxon rank-sum tests were used to compare TCR breadth between groups. TCRdb took over this immuneACCESS table, retaining in-frame rearrangements with V and J assigned. Such tables are incomplete; in checked studies, under half of the missing clones stem from an unresolved V gene, and the remainder is unexplained. That table furnishes V, J and clone size, whereas the DNA furnished D and trimming. The sample yields about 680,000 clones; roughly 90% were counted once. Clones ranked in the top ten supply nearly 1.5% of the sample.

Summary of the overall study and its limitations: Comparing responses between vaccine doses or regimens was not something the study was powered to do. Non-spike TCR breadth was comparable between vaccine and placebo recipients, consistent with the vaccine containing only spike. It was noted by the authors that total T cell responses may have been underestimated by the TCR breadth and depth analyses. After vaccination, spike-specific CD8+ and CD4+ T cell responses were reported to show substantial breadth. Ad26.COV2.S recipients had higher spike-specific TCR breadth than placebo recipients (P = 0.0014).

CDR1 and CDR2, looked up from the germline V gene, are SGHTA and FQGTGA. V is shortened by 3 bases, J by 0 bases, and the region joining them spans 8 bases. The CDR3 covers 14 residues, taking in both the cysteine and the phenylalanine. Only the CDR3 region is kept as DNA, spanning 42 bases read in frame from base 1. The sample's treatment or condition label, decoded: around 19 received Ad26.COV2.S at low or high dose, single or two shots; roughly five received placebo; per-sample allocation not given. For vaccine and placebo recipients, the sequenced repertoires came from samples collected on day 63 after the first injection. Cohort 1b enrolled 25 to 30 adults aged 18-55 years at a single site in Boston, USA, between 29 July and 7 August 2020. As a vaccine, Ad26.COV2.S was a replication-incompetent adenovirus type 26 vector that expressed a prefusion-stabilized SARS-CoV-2 spike protein derived from the original Wuhan strain.

The rearrangement combines TRBV7-3 with TRBJ1-1, with the D segment identity uncertain. Specimen: peripheral blood, collected in a trial of Ad26.COV2.S vaccine versus placebo. The source is a person aged 18 to 59 who received the Ad26.COV2.S COVID-19 vaccine or a placebo. This receptor carries the CDR3 CASSLVAVNTEAFF. The bases read TGTGCCAGCAGCTTGGTTGCGGTGAACACTGAAGCTTTCTTT.